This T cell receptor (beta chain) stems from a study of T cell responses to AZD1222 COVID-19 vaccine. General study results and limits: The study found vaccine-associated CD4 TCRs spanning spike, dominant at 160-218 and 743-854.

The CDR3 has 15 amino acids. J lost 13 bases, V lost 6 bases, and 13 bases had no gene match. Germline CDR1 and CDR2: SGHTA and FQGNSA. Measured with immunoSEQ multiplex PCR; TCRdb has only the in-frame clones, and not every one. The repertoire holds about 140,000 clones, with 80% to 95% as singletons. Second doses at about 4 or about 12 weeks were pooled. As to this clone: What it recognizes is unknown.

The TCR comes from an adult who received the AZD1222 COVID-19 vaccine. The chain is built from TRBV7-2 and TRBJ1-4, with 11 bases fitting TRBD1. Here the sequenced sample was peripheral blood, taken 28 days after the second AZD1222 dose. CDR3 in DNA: TGTGCCAGCAGGCAGACGCGGGACAGGGGGGGAGGACTGTTTTTT. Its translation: CASRQTRDRGGGLFF.